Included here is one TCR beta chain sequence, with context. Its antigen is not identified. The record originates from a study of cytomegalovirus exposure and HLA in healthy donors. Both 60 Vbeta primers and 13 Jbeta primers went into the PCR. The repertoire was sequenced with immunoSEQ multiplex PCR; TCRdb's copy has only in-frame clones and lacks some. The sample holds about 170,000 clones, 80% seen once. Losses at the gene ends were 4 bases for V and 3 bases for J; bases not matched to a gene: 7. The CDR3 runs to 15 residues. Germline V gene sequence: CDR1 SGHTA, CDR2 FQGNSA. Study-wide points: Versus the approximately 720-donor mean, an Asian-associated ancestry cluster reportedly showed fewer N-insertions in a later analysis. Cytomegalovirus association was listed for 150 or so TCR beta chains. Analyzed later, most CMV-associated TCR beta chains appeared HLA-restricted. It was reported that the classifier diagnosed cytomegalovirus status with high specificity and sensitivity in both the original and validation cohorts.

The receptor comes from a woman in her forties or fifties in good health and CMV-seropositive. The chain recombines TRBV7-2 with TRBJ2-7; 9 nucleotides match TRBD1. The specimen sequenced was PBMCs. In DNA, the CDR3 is TGTGCCAGCAGCTCTGCGGGACAGGGCCGCTACGAGCAGTACTTC. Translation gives CASSSAGQGRYEQYF.